This passage covers 11 T cell receptor beta chains from one sample sequenced in a study of CD8 T cells in Susac syndrome. RNA was extracted with the RNeasy kit, and a quantity of about 0.5 to 1 ug was reverse transcribed using random hexamers. TCRdb itself ran the immunoSEQ multiplex PCR reads through MiXCR, one entry per CDR3 protein. The data hold some 300,000 distinct CDR3 sequences, with around nine tenths observed a single time. Sample: CD8+ T cells from PBMCs. The origin of the receptors is a human donor with multiple sclerosis.

The chain has TRBV15 and TRBJ2-7; TRBD2 might be the D (6 bases). Germline lookup yields CDR1 LNHNV and CDR2 YYDKDF (reference sequence). There are 15 residues in the CDR3. Trimming left V 0 bases short and J 3 bases short, with 12 bases between. The CDR3 DNA reads as TGTGCCACCAGCAGAGATGCGGGGCAGGGCTACGAGCAGTACTTC. Translated, it gives CATSRDAGQGYEQYF. Drawing the rest from reference TRBV15 and TRBJ2-7, the complete variable domain is DAMVIQNPRYQVTQFGKPVTLSCSQTLNHNVMYWYQQKSSQAPKLLFHYYDKDFNNEADTPDNFQSRRPNTSFCFLDIRSPGLGDTAMYLCATSRDAGQGYEQYFGPGTRLTVT.

This chain links TRBV2 with TRBJ2-1; 9 bases are a match to TRBD2. This CDR3 spans 15 amino acids. The germline V gene has CDR1 SNHLY and CDR2 FYNNEI. V was pared by 8 bases and J by 2 bases, with 7 bases of the junction left unmatched. CDR3 bases: TGTGCCAGCTTTAGCGGGAGCACTACCTACAATGAGCAGTTCTTC. Translated: CASFSGSTTYNEQFF.

This clonotype was detected once. This rearrangement joins TRBV3-1 to TRBJ1-2; D perhaps matches TRBD1 (5 bases). The V end was cut by 2 bases, the J end by 0 bases, with 25 bases between. The CDR3 loop spans 20 amino acids. Germline lookup yields CDR1 LGHDT and CDR2 YNNKEL (reference sequence). CDR3: CASSQSFYRLQEQANYGYTF. Here the CDR3 DNA reads TGTGCCAGCAGCCAATCTTTCTACCGATTACAGGAACAAGCTAACTATGGCTACACCTTC.

The rearrangement joins TRBV11-1 to TRBJ1-4, with D perhaps TRBD1 (5 bases). The CDR3 covers 21 residues. The ends were cut back, 2 bases at V and 2 bases at J, with 27 bases in the middle. Germline values: CDR1 SGHAT, CDR2 FQDESV (reference sequence). In nucleotides, the CDR3 is TGTGCCAGCAGCTTACGTCAGCAAGAGGGGACCCGCGTGGAGACTAATGAAAAACTGTTTTTT. It is translated as CASSLRQQEGTRVETNEKLFF. Combining the CDR3 with reference TRBV11-1 and TRBJ1-4 gives the whole variable domain EAEVAQSPRYKITEKSQAVAFWCDPISGHATLYWYRQILGQGPELLVQFQDESVVDDSQLPKDRFSAERLKGVDSTLKIQPAELGDSAMYLCASSLRQQEGTRVETNEKLFFGSGTQLSVL.

This CDR3 is CASSLGHTNTEAFF. The CDR3 coding sequence is TGTGCCAGCAGCTTAGGACACACGAACACTGAAGCTTTCTTT. This chain connects TRBV16 to TRBJ1-1; D might be TRBD1 (5 bases). Per germline, CDR1 KGHSY and CDR2 FQNENV. This CDR3 is 14 amino acids long. V was cut by 5 bases and J by 1 base, with 11 bases left in between.

The count of this clonotype is one. The chain is built from TRBV12-3 or TRBV12-4 and TRBJ2-3; D tentatively fits TRBD1 or TRBD2 (9 bases each). The CDR3 extends over 20 amino acids. The germline V and J ends were trimmed by 4 bases and 6 bases, with 32 bases remaining between them. The CDR3 loop is CASSSDRGESASGKFDTQYF. The CDR3 nucleotides read TGTGCCAGCAGTTCTGACAGGGGGGAGTCGGCTAGCGGGAAGTTTGATACGCAGTATTTT.

The CDR3 sequence is CASSSRTLNTEAFF. In DNA, the CDR3 is TGTGCCAGCAGTTCCCGGACCCTGAACACTGAAGCTTTCTTT. The rearrangement links TRBV12-3 or TRBV12-4 to TRBJ1-1; no reliable D call. This CDR3 contains 14 residues. V lost 4 bases and J 0 bases, leaving 9 bases between the germline ends.

The J gene is TRBJ2-7, the V gene TRBV27; 9 nucleotides match TRBD2. From germline, CDR1 is MNHEY and CDR2 SMNVEV (reference sequence). The length of the CDR3 is 16 residues. J gave up 0 bases and V 5 bases, and 8 bases lay outside the gene matches. The CDR3 loop reads CASSPVAGDFSYEQYF. The CDR3 DNA reads as TGTGCCAGCAGTCCCGTAGCGGGAGACTTCTCCTACGAGCAGTACTTC.

The V gene is TRBV7-9, the J gene TRBJ2-5, with 7 nucleotides matching TRBD1. Trimming took 5 bases from V and 3 from J; bases not matched to a gene: 9. CDR1 SEHNR and CDR2 FQNEAQ come from the germline V gene (reference sequence). The CDR3 spans 15 residues. The CDR3 protein is CASSLGVGTEETQYF. The DNA for the CDR3 is TGTGCCAGCAGCCTAGGGGTCGGGACAGAAGAGACCCAGTACTTC.

This chain joins TRBV6-2 or TRBV6-3 and TRBJ1-5, with no clear D. The CDR3 totals 15 residues. V lost 2 bases and J 3 bases, leaving 11 bases between the germline ends. The germline gives CDR1 MNHEY, CDR2 SVGEGT. CDR3 amino acids: CASSYADGVNQPQHF. The DNA for the CDR3 is TGTGCCAGCAGTTACGCGGACGGAGTCAATCAGCCCCAGCATTTT.

This chain uses TRBV4-1 with TRBJ1-5; unclear D gene. Germline V lookup: CDR1 MGHRA, CDR2 YSYEKL. The V end was cut by 0 bases, the J end by 2 bases, with 8 bases between. The CDR3 length is 15 residues. The CDR3 protein is CASSQDPGRNQPQHF. CDR3 sequence (DNA): TGCGCCAGCAGCCAAGATCCAGGTCGCAATCAGCCCCAGCATTTT.